This TCR beta chain was recorded in a study of T cells in Graves' hyperthyroidism and ophthalmopathy. The V gene's germline CDR1 is SGHNT and CDR2 YENEEA. Trimming took 1 base from V and 0 from J, leaving 21 bases between them. The CDR3 runs to 20 residues. TCR beta CDR3 regions were amplified from RNA transcripts. HTBI primers drove first-round RT-PCR of the TCR CDR3. MiXCR, run by TCRdb on the multiplex PCR reads, gives a single entry per CDR3 protein. This sample has fewer than 750,000 distinct CDR3 sequences; around 13% occur once, and the top ten carry approximately 12%. This clonotype was recorded a few times.

The receptor was derived from a woman aged 50 to 60 with Graves' ophthalmopathy. The chain employs TRBV11-3 and TRBJ2-2; D gene uncertain. Sequenced input: blood. The CDR3 region is CASSLVIYFSLLSNTGELFF. In DNA form, the CDR3 reads TGTGCCAGCAGCTTAGTTATATATTTTTCCCTCCTCTCGAACACCGGGGAGCTGTTTTTT.